This T cell receptor (beta chain) was sequenced for a study of Ad26.COV2.S vaccination and SARS-CoV-2 variants (dated by TCRdb to 2020 to 2023). Background for the entire study: Donors in the vaccine arm were drawn from COV1001, a multicentre, randomized, double-blind, placebo-controlled phase I-IIa trial testing Ad26.COV2.S in healthy adults. Ad26.COV2.S was administered intramuscularly at 5 x 10^10 or 1 x 10^11 viral particles, either as a single shot or as two shots given 56 days apart. Participants in the trial were split at random into five groups of five each, receiving low-dose or high-dose Ad26.COV2.S once or twice, or else placebo on both occasions. TCRbeta repertoire sequencing served as the tool for gauging how specific and how broad the SARS-CoV-2-reactive T cell receptors were following Ad26.COV2.S vaccination. Throughout the experiments and outcome assessment, investigators stayed blinded to trial group allocation. The TCR-sequenced set comprised around 30 samples: about 19 Ad26.COV2.S vaccine recipients, 5 placebo recipients and 8 SARS-CoV-2 convalescent individuals.

In the germline V gene, CDR1 corresponds to SGHRS and CDR2 to YFSETQ. The CDR3 has 15 amino acids, counting the end cysteine and phenylalanine. The entry retains the CDR3 DNA only, 45 bases that are in frame from base 1. The junction shows trimming of 4 bases on V and 9 bases on J, plus 17 bases between the germline ends. The research as a whole found: Comparing responses between vaccine doses or regimens was not something the study was powered to do. Compared with placebo recipients, Ad26.COV2.S recipients showed higher spike-specific TCR breadth (P = 0.0014). It was noted by the authors that total T cell responses may have been underestimated by the TCR breadth and depth analyses. After vaccination, substantial breadth of spike-specific CD8+ and CD4+ T cell responses was reported. Vaccine and placebo recipients had similar non-spike TCR breadth, a finding consistent with the vaccine containing only spike.

On this clone: Its recognized antigen is unknown. One base away there is no much larger clone; base qualities are not given.

The immunoSEQ Assay was used to sequence TCRbeta CDR3 regions. After extraction, genomic DNA underwent amplification by bias-controlled multiplex PCR, followed by high-throughput sequencing. Under the source paper's analysis protocol: To quantify the absolute abundance of each unique TCRbeta CDR3 region, sequences were collapsed and filtered. T cell fraction was estimated by normalization of TCRbeta template counts to usable DNA, with usable DNA being measured through amplification of reference genes present in all nucleated cells. Repertoire TCRs were annotated as SARS-CoV-2-specific by exact matching of V gene, CDR3 amino acid sequence and J gene to a known reactive TCR set. The reference SARS-CoV-2 TCR set came from MIRA and was filtered for enrichment in COVID-19-positive ImmuneCODE repertoires, removing public or cross-reactive TCRs. Using the MIRA antigens, annotated TCRs were further analysed by specific ORF or by position within an ORF. Breadth was defined as the number of annotated unique rearrangements divided by the total number of unique productive rearrangements, and depth was defined as the summed frequency of the annotated unique rearrangements. Two-sided Wilcoxon rank-sum tests were used to compare TCR breadth between groups. Held by TCRdb, this immuneACCESS table contains in-frame sequences only and omits some clones. Under half of the omission traces to an unresolved V gene where checked; the cause of the rest is unknown. From that table come the V and J calls and clone size; the DNA was used to work out D and trimming. Counted in this sample were some 390,000 clones; approximately 90% of them appeared once. The ten largest make up 3% to 4.5% of the sample.

Read against the paper, the sample's treatment or condition label means: around 19 received Ad26.COV2.S at low or high dose, single or two shots; about 5 received placebo; per-sample allocation not given. Repertoires of vaccine and placebo recipients were sequenced from samples collected on day 63 after the first injection. Between 29 July and 7 August 2020, Cohort 1b enrolled 25 adults aged 18-55 years at one site in Boston, USA. As a vaccine, Ad26.COV2.S was a replication-incompetent adenovirus type 26 vector that expressed a prefusion-stabilized SARS-CoV-2 spike protein derived from the original Wuhan strain.

The material sequenced was peripheral blood, taken in a trial of Ad26.COV2.S vaccine versus placebo. The clonotype was recovered from a person aged 18-65 years who received the Ad26.COV2.S COVID-19 vaccine or a placebo. This chain joins TRBV5-1 to TRBJ1-6, with TRBD1 tentatively as D gene (6 bases match). The DNA sequence is TGCGCCAGCAGCGCGGGACAAGGGCTTAGTTCACCCCTCCACTTT. This codes for CASSAGQGLSSPLHF.